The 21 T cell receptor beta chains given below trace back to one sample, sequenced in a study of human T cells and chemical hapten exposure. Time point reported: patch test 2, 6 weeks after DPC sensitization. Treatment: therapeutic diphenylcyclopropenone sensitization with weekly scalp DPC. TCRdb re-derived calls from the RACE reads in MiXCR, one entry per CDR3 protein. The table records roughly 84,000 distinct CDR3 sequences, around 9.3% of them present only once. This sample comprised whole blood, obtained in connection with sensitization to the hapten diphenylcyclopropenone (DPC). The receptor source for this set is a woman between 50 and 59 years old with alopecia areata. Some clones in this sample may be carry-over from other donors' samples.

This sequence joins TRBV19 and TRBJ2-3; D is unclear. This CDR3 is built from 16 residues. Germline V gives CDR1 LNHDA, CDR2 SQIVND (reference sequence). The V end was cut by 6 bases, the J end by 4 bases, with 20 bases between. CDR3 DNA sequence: TGTGCCAGTAGAACATCTAAGGGAACGTTTTCAGATACGCAGTATTTT. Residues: CASRTSKGTFSDTQYF.

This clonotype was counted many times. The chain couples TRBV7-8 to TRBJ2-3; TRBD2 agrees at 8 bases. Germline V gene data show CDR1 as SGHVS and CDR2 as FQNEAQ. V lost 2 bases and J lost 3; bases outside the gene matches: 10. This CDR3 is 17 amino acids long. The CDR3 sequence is CASSLSLRSGRTDTQYF. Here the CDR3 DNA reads TGTGCCAGCAGCTTAAGTCTGCGGAGCGGGAGAACAGATACGCAGTATTTT.

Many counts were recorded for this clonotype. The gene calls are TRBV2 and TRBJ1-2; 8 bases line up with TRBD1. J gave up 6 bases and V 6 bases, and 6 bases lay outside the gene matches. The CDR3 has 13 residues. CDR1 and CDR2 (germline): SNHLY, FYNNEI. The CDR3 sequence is CASSAGTGDGYTF. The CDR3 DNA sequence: TGTGCCAGCAGCGCAGGGACAGGCGATGGCTACACCTTC.

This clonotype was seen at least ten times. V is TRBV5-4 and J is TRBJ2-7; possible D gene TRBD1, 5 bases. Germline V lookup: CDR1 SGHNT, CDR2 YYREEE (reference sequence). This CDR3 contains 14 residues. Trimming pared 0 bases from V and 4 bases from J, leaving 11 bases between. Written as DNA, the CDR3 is TGTGCCAGCAGCTTGGACAGGCGCCGTTACGAGCAGTACTTC. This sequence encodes CASSLDRRRYEQYF.

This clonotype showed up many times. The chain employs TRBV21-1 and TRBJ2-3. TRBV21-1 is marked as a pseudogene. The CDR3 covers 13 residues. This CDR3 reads CASSKIIRSTQYF. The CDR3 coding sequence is TGTGCCAGCAGCAAAATAATACGGAGTACGCAGTATTTT.

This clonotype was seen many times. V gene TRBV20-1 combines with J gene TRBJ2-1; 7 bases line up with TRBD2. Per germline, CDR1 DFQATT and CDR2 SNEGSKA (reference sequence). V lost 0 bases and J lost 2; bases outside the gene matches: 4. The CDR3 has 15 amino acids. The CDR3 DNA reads TGCAGTGCTAGAGATGGCGGGAGAACCTACAATGAGCAGTTCTTC. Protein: CSARDGGRTYNEQFF.

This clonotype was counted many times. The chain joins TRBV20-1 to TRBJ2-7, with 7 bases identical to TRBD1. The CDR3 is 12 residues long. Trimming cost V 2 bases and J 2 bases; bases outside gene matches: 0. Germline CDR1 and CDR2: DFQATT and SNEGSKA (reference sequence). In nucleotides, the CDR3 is TGCAGTGCTAGAACAGGGGCCTACGAGCAGTACTTC. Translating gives CSARTGAYEQYF.

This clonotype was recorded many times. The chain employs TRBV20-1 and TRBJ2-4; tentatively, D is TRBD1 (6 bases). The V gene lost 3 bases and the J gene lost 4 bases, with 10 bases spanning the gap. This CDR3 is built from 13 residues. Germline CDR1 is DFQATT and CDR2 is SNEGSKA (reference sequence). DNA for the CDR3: TGCAGTGCTAGGGGGGACAAAAAAAACATTCAGTACTTC. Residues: CSARGDKKNIQYF.

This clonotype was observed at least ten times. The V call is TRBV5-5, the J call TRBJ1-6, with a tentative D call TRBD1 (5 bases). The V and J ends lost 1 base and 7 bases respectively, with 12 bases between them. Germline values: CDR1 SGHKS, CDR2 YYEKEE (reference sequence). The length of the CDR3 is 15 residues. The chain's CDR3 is CASSLWQGRNSPLHF. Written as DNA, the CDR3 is TGTGCCAGCAGCTTGTGGCAGGGACGAAATTCACCCCTCCACTTT.

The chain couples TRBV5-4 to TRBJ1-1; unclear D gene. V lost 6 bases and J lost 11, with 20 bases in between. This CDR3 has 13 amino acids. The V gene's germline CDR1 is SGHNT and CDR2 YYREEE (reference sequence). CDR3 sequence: CASTADRLPGAFF. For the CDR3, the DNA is TGTGCCAGCACCGCGGACCGGCTTCCCGGGGCTTTCTTT. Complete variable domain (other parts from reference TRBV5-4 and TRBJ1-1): ETGVTQSPTHLIKTRGQQVTLRCSSQSGHNTVSWYQQALGQGPQFIFQYYREEENGRGNFPPRFSGLQFPNYSSELNVNALELDDSALYLCASTADRLPGAFFGQGTRLTVV.

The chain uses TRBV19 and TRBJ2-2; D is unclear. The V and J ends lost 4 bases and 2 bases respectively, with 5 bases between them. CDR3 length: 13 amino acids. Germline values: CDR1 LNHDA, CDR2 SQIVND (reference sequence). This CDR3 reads CASSNRNTGELFF. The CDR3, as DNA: TGTGCCAGTAGTAACAGAAACACCGGGGAGCTGTTTTTT. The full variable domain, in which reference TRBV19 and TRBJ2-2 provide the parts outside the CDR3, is DGGITQSPKYLFRKEGQNVTLSCEQNLNHDAMYWYRQDPGQGLRLIYYSQIVNDFQKGDIAEGYSVSREKKESFPLTVTSAQKNPTAFYLCASSNRNTGELFFGEGSRLTVL.

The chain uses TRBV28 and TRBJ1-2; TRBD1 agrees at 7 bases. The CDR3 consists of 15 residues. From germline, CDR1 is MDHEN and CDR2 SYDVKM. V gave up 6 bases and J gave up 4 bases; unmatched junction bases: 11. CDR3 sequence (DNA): TGTGCCAGCAGATTACTCTCGGGACAGATCTATGGCTACACCTTC. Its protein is CASRLLSGQIYGYTF.

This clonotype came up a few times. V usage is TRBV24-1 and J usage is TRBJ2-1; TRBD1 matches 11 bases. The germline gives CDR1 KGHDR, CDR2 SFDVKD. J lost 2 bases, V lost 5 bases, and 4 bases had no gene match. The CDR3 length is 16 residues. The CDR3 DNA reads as TGTGCCACCAGTGGGAAGGGACAGGGGGCCTACAATGAGCAGTTCTTC. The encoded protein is CATSGKGQGAYNEQFF.

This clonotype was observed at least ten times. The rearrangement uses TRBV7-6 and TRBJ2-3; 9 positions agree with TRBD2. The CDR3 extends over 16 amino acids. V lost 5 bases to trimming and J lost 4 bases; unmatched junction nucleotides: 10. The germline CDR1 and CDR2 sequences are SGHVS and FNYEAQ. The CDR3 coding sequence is TGTGCCAGCAGCCAACAGGGCGGGAGGGCCGCAGATACGCAGTATTTT. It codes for CASSQQGGRAADTQYF.

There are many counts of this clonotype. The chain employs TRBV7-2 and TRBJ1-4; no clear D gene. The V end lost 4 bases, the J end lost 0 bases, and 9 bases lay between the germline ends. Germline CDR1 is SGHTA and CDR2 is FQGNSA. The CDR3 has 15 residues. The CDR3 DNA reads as TGTGCCAGCAGCTCCAAGAGGGCAACTAATGAAAAACTGTTTTTT. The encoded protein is CASSSKRATNEKLFF.

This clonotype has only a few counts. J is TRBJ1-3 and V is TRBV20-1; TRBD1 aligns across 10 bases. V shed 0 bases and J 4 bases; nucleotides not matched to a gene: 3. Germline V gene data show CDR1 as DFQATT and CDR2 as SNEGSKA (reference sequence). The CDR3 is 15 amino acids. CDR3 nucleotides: TGCAGTGCTAGAGACGACAGGGGGCTAGGAAACACCATATATTTT. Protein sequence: CSARDDRGLGNTIYF.

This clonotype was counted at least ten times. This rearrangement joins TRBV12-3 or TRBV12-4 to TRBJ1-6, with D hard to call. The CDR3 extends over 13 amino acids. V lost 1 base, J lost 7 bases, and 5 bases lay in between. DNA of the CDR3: TGTGCCAGCAGTTTAGGGGCGAATTCACCCCTCCACTTT. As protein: CASSLGANSPLHF.

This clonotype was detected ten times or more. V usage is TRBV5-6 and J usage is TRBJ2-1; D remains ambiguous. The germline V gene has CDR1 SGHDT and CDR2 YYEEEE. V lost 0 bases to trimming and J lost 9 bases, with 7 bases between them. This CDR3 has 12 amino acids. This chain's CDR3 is CASSLVAGEQFF. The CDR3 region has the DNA TGTGCCAGCAGCTTGGTAGCAGGTGAGCAGTTCTTC. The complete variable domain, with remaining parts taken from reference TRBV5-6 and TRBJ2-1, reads DAGVTQSPTHLIKTRGQQVTLRCSPKSGHDTVSWYQQALGQGPQFIFQYYEEEERQRGNFPDRFSGHQFPNYSSELNVNALLLGDSALYLCASSLVAGEQFFGPGTRLTVL.

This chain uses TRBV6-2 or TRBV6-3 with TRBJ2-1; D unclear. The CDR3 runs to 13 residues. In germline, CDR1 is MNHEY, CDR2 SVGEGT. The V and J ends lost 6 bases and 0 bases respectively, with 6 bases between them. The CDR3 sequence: CASRPGSYNEQFF. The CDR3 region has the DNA TGTGCCAGCAGGCCCGGCTCCTACAATGAGCAGTTCTTC.

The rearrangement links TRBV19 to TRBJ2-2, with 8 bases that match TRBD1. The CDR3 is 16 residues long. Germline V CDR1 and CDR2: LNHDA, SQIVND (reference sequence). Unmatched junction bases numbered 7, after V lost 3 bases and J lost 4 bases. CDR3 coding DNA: TGTGCCAGTAGTATCCCAGGGGGCCAGGTCACCGGGGAGCTGTTTTTT. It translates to CASSIPGGQVTGELFF.

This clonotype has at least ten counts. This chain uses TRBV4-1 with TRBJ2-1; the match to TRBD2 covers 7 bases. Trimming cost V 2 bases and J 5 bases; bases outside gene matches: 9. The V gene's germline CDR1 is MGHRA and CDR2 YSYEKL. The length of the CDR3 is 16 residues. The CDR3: CASSQRATSANNEQFF. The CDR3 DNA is TGCGCCAGCAGCCAAAGGGCCACTAGCGCGAACAATGAGCAGTTCTTC.